This is a list of T cell receptor beta chains from one sample in a study of identifying expanded T cells in peripheral blood. Clones were read by immunoSEQ multiplex PCR, and TCRdb kept only the in-frame ones, dropping some. Found here are roughly 120,000 clones, 88% of them singletons; the top ten hold around 8.2%. The sequenced material came from blood. The receptors were sampled from a person aged 18 to 75 in good health. Both conserved end residues are part of each CDR3.

v_gene: TRBV28
j_gene: TRBJ2-5
CDR3aa: CASSFTDQETQYF

v_gene: TRBV11-2
j_gene: TRBJ2-1
CDR3aa: CASSPRSGESSYNEQFF

v_gene: TRBV7-9
j_gene: TRBJ2-1
CDR3aa: CASSLGPPGDEQFF

v_gene: TRBV5-1
j_gene: TRBJ2-5
CDR3aa: CASSPGLAGGPGQETQYF

v_gene: TRBV5-4
j_gene: TRBJ2-1
CDR3aa: CASSSGGGSVSYNEQFF

v_gene: TRBV18
j_gene: TRBJ2-7
CDR3aa: CASSQDRGLYEQYF

v_gene: TRBV25-1
j_gene: TRBJ2-3
CDR3aa: CASSPRTGSFTDTQYF

v_gene: TRBV19
j_gene: TRBJ1-1
CDR3aa: CASSIVSGGGTEAFF

v_gene: TRBV6-6
j_gene: TRBJ2-1
CDR3aa: CATGLGVSSYNEQFF

v_gene: TRBV10-3
j_gene: TRBJ2-1
CDR3aa: CATTGQGYNEQFF

v_gene: TRBV12-1
j_gene: TRBJ2-6
CDR3aa: CASSLPPQTGDSGANVLTF

v_gene: TRBV30
j_gene: TRBJ2-7
CDR3aa: CAWTPGRAISF

v_gene: TRBV7-8
j_gene: TRBJ1-2
CDR3aa: CASSFRRDRDYGYTF

v_gene: TRBV2
j_gene: TRBJ2-2
CDR3aa: CASRTGILTGELFF

v_gene: TRBV27
j_gene: TRBJ2-5
CDR3aa: CASSHRGLETQYF

v_gene: TRBV7-2
j_gene: TRBJ2-1
CDR3aa: CASSPRQGIAYNEQFF

v_gene: TRBV5-5
j_gene: TRBJ2-3
CDR3aa: CASSLENTQYF

v_gene: TRBV6-5
j_gene: TRBJ1-2
CDR3aa: CASSARDGLLGYTF

v_gene: TRBV18
j_gene: TRBJ2-5
CDR3aa: CASSRSEKETQYF

v_gene: TRBV4-2
j_gene: TRBJ2-5
CDR3aa: CASSQGQAGAEGPTQYF

v_gene: TRBV4-3
j_gene: TRBJ2-7
CDR3aa: CASSQDLPGVNEQYF

v_gene: TRBV5-4
j_gene: TRBJ1-1
CDR3aa: CASSRPGATEAFF

v_gene: TRBV19
j_gene: TRBJ1-1
CDR3aa: CASRPGAGTNTEAFF